A single sample gave rise to the 8 T cell receptor beta chains below, sequenced in a study of cytomegalovirus exposure and HLA in healthy donors. The PCR had 60 Vbeta and 13 Jbeta primers. Clones were sequenced by immunoSEQ multiplex PCR, and TCRdb holds only the in-frame ones, with some missing. The table lists approximately 150,000 clones, around 80% of them singletons. Sequencing was done on a sample of PBMCs. Receptors originate from a woman aged 25-40 years in good health and CMV-seronegative.

The chain links TRBV9 to TRBJ2-1; D unclear. The CDR3 totals 14 residues. Between the trimmed V and J ends, which lost 2 bases and 5 bases, there was a span of 11 bases. Germline loops: CDR1 SGDLS, CDR2 YYNGEE. This CDR3 reads CASSVRLQHNEQFF. CDR3 in DNA: TGTGCCAGCAGCGTGCGTCTACAGCACAATGAGCAGTTCTTC. The variable domain in full, with the rest retrieved from reference TRBV9 and TRBJ2-1, is DSGVTQTPKHLITATGQRVTLRCSPRSGDLSVYWYQQSLDQGLQFLIQYYNGEERAKGNILERFSAQQFPDLHSELNLSSLELGDSALYFCASSVRLQHNEQFFGPGTRLTVL.

The gene calls are TRBV30 and TRBJ1-1; a weak D match, TRBD1 (6 bases). This CDR3 comprises 13 residues. Looked up from germline, CDR1 is GTSNPN and CDR2 is SVGIG (reference sequence). Trimming pared 5 bases from V and 4 bases from J, leaving 14 bases between. CDR3 loop: CAWSGEGFTEAFF. CDR3 DNA: TGTGCCTGGTCAGGGGAAGGGTTCACTGAAGCTTTCTTT.

This chain connects TRBV6-5 to TRBJ2-5, with a tentative D call TRBD1 (5 bases). Germline V gene data show CDR1 as MNHEY and CDR2 as SVGAGI. Between the trimmed V and J ends, which lost 4 bases and 2 bases, there was a span of 8 bases. The CDR3 consists of 13 residues. Here the CDR3 reads CASSSRVQETQYF. The CDR3 nucleotides read TGTGCCAGCAGTTCCAGGGTACAAGAGACCCAGTACTTC.

The chain employs TRBV10-2 and TRBJ1-1, with D unclear. The V gene lost 6 bases and the J gene lost 0 bases, with 8 bases spanning the gap. Germline V gene data show CDR1 as WSHSY and CDR2 as SAAADI. The CDR3 is 13 amino acids. The CDR3 protein is CASRREMNTEAFF. The DNA of the CDR3 is TGCGCCAGCAGGAGAGAGATGAACACTGAAGCTTTCTTT.

This clone was detected only a few times. The chain couples TRBV7-9 to TRBJ2-1; the D is unclear. The germline V gene encodes CDR1 SEHNR and CDR2 FQNEAQ (reference sequence). V lost 5 bases to trimming and J lost 6 bases, with 17 bases between them. The CDR3 contains 15 residues. The CDR3 region is CASSPFVSPGNEQFF. For the CDR3, the DNA is TGTGCCAGCAGCCCCTTTGTGAGCCCGGGCAATGAGCAGTTCTTC.

This CDR3 reads CASSILAGAGELFF. The CDR3 DNA sequence: TGTGCCAGTAGTATATTAGCGGGAGCCGGGGAGCTGTTTTTT. J is TRBJ2-2 and V is TRBV19; 9 bases align to TRBD2. The CDR3 has 14 amino acids. CDR1 is LNHDA and CDR2 is SQIVND in the germline V gene (reference sequence). Trimming at V came to 2 bases and at J to 6 bases, leaving 1 base not matched to a gene.

The chain uses TRBV9 and TRBJ2-2; 10 nucleotides align to TRBD2. The germline CDR1 and CDR2 sequences are SGDLS and YYNGEE. This CDR3 is 16 amino acids long. After removal of 4 bases from V and 5 bases from J, the junction contained 8 bases not matched to a gene. In DNA, the CDR3 is TGTGCCAGCAGCAATCTAGCGGGGGCAAATACCGGGGAGCTGTTTTTT. Its translation is CASSNLAGANTGELFF.

The chain employs TRBV9 and TRBJ2-1; a weak D match, TRBD2 (6 bases). CDR1 is SGDLS and CDR2 is YYNGEE in the germline V gene. The germline V and J ends were trimmed by 3 bases and 4 bases, with 14 bases remaining between them. The CDR3 sequence is 15 residues long. This CDR3 is CASSDLGTSYNEQFF. CDR3 sequence (DNA): TGTGCCAGCAGCGACCTAGGGACTTCGTACAATGAGCAGTTCTTC. Based on the CDR3 plus reference TRBV9 and TRBJ2-1, the full variable domain is DSGVTQTPKHLITATGQRVTLRCSPRSGDLSVYWYQQSLDQGLQFLIQYYNGEERAKGNILERFSAQQFPDLHSELNLSSLELGDSALYFCASSDLGTSYNEQFFGPGTRLTVL.